This entry lists 4 T cell receptor beta chains sequenced from one sample in a study of blood T cells in healthy people across ages (dated by TCRdb to between 2014 and 2016). Libraries were built with 5' RACE. The reads were generated on an Illumina HiSeq 2500. A second PCR of roughly 7 to 12 cycles was run with a J-beta primer mix and a sample-barcoded 5' primer. The public reads were run again by TCRdb, first through fastp at Q25 and then through MiXCR, and only productive beta chains were kept. Here each entry gathers all rows of one CDR3 protein and keeps the most common genes and DNA. For this sample the table gives 650,000 to 1,000,000 distinct CDR3 sequences, of which less than 60% were detected only once. Around 18% of the sample is taken by the ten largest. Specimen: blood. The receptor set was obtained from a man older than 75 in good health.

This clonotype appeared a few times. The J gene is TRBJ2-3, the V gene TRBV7-8, with TRBD2 identical over 7 bases. This CDR3 contains 15 residues. The V gene's germline CDR1 is SGHVS and CDR2 FQNEAQ. After removal of 5 bases from V and 3 bases from J, the junction contained 8 bases not matched to a gene. The CDR3 DNA follows: TGTGCCAGCAGCCGAACTAGCGCCACAACAGATACGCAGTATTTT. It yields the protein CASSRTSATTDTQYF.

The chain carries TRBV6-2 or TRBV6-3 and TRBJ2-1, with unresolved D. The germline V and J ends were trimmed by 0 bases and 2 bases, with 8 bases remaining between them. The CDR3 runs to 15 residues. CDR1 and CDR2 (germline): MNHEY, SVGEGT. The CDR3 region has the DNA TGTGCCAGCAGTTACTCGTCCCAGGCCTACAATGAGCAGTTCTTC. Translation: CASSYSSQAYNEQFF.

The V call is TRBV20-1, the J call TRBJ2-3, with D unclear. This CDR3 contains 8 residues. Trimming pared 6 bases from V and 9 bases from J, leaving 4 bases between. Germline CDR1 reads DFQATT; CDR2 reads SNEGSKA (reference sequence). The CDR3, as DNA: TGCAGTGCGGGGACGCAGTATTTT. As protein: CSAGTQYF.

This chain uses TRBV5-1 with TRBJ2-1; 9 bases line up with TRBD2. The CDR3 is 14 amino acids. From germline, CDR1 is SGHRS and CDR2 YFSETQ. Trimming cost V 7 bases and J 5 bases; bases outside gene matches: 7. The CDR3 region is CASDMTSGHNEQFF. DNA for the CDR3: TGCGCCAGCGACATGACTAGCGGTCACAATGAGCAGTTCTTC.